These 9 T cell receptor beta chains came from one sample sequenced in a study of T cell responses to AZD1222 COVID-19 vaccine. Sequencing was performed with immunoSEQ multiplex PCR; in TCRdb, only in-frame clones are kept and a portion is missing. Among more than 85,000 clones listed, around 90% were seen once. Here the sequenced sample was peripheral blood, taken on day 0 of AZD1222 vaccination. The origin of the receptors is an adult in good health.

The chain employs TRBV5-1 and TRBJ1-3, with a weak D call TRBD1 (5 bases). Germline loops: CDR1 SGHRS, CDR2 YFSETQ. This CDR3 spans 15 amino acids. V was pared by 1 base and J by 1 base, with 9 bases between. The CDR3 DNA reads as TGCGCCAGCAGCTTGTATGCAGGGTCTGGAAACACCATATATTTT. Protein product: CASSLYAGSGNTIYF. The complete variable domain, with remaining parts taken from reference TRBV5-1 and TRBJ1-3, reads KAGVTQTPRYLIKTRGQQVTLSCSPISGHRSVSWYQQTPGQGLQFLFEYFSETQRNKGNFPGRFSGRQFSNSRSEMNVSTLELGDSALYLCASSLYAGSGNTIYFGEGSWLTVV.

This rearrangement joins TRBV12-3 or TRBV12-4 to TRBJ2-7, with D possibly TRBD2 on 5 matching bases. Trimming removed 9 bases at V and 4 bases at J, with 16 bases between. The CDR3 has 13 residues. The DNA of the CDR3 is TGTGCCAGTGGCCCCAGCGGACTTTACGAGCAGTACTTC. It is translated as CASGPSGLYEQYF.

The gene calls are TRBV3-1 (or the pseudogene TRBV3-2) and TRBJ1-2, with D possibly being TRBD1 (5 bases). Trimming shortened V by 3 bases and J by 8 bases, and 22 bases separated the two germline ends. The CDR3 is made up of 16 amino acids. Germline V gene data show CDR1 as LGHDT and CDR2 as YNNKEL (reference sequence). CDR3 residues: CASSHGPLEGWDGYTF. The CDR3 coding sequence is TGTGCCAGCAGCCACGGACCCTTGGAGGGATGGGACGGCTACACCTTC.

The V and J genes are TRBV27 and TRBJ1-2; D is possibly TRBD1 (5 bases). CDR1 and CDR2 (germline): MNHEY, SMNVEV (reference sequence). With 5 bases removed from V and 8 bases from J, the gap between germline ends came to 12 bases. The CDR3 runs 12 residues. The CDR3 is CASSTPRGGYTF. In nucleotides, the CDR3 is TGTGCCAGCAGTACCCCCCGGGGCGGCTACACCTTC.

The chain carries TRBV30 and TRBJ1-2, with D hard to call. The V gene's germline CDR1 is GTSNPN and CDR2 SVGIG (reference sequence). The CDR3 has 13 amino acids. V was cut by 4 bases and J by 5 bases, with 14 bases left in between. The CDR3: CAWNPPLLYGYTF. Here the CDR3 DNA reads TGTGCCTGGAACCCCCCTCTGCTGTATGGCTACACCTTC.

This chain joins TRBV4-1 and TRBJ1-3, with no clear D. V was cut by 0 bases and J by 0 bases, with 12 bases left in between. Germline assignment: CDR1 MGHRA and CDR2 YSYEKL. The CDR3 is 17 residues long. This CDR3 reads CASSQDLTATSGNTIYF. CDR3 nucleotide sequence: TGCGCCAGCAGCCAAGATCTAACAGCGACCTCTGGAAACACCATATATTTT.

The rearrangement joins TRBV7-5 to TRBJ2-7; TRBD2, as called in the table, went unchecked against the DNA. TRBV7-5 is annotated as a pseudogene. The CDR3 runs 14 residues. CDR3 in DNA: TGTGTCAGAAATGAGGGATTGAGCTCCTACGAGCAGTACTTC. Amino acids: CVRNEGLSSYEQYF.

The chain couples TRBV3-1 (or the pseudogene TRBV3-2) to TRBJ1-1; no reliable D call. CDR3 size: 15 residues. Germline V gives CDR1 LGHDT, CDR2 YNNKEL (reference sequence). V was trimmed by 1 base and J by 0 bases, leaving 9 bases between them. The CDR3 loop reads CASSQVQLMNTEAFF. Written as DNA, the CDR3 is TGTGCCAGCAGCCAAGTCCAGCTAATGAACACTGAAGCTTTCTTT.

The V gene is TRBV5-1, the J gene TRBJ2-5; D gene uncertain. The CDR3 contains 13 residues. Germline V gene sequence: CDR1 SGHRS, CDR2 YFSETQ. The germline V and J ends were trimmed by 1 base and 2 bases, with 6 bases remaining between them. Here the CDR3 DNA reads TGCGCCAGCAGCTTGAAAGGGCAAGAGACCCAGTACTTC. Amino acid sequence: CASSLKGQETQYF.